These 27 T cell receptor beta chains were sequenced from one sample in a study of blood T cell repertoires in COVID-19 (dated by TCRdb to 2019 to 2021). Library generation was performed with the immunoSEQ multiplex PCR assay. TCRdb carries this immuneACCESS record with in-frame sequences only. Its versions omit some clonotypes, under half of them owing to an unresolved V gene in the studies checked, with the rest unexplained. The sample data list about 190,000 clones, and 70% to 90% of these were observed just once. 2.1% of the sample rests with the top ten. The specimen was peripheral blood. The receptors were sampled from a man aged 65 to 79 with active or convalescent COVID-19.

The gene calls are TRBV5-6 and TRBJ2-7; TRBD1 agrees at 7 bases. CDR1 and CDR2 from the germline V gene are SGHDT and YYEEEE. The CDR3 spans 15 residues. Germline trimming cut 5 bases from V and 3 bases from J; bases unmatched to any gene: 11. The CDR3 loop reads CASRPRGQSFYEQYF. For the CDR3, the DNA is TGTGCCAGCAGACCCCGGGGACAGAGTTTCTACGAGCAGTACTTC.

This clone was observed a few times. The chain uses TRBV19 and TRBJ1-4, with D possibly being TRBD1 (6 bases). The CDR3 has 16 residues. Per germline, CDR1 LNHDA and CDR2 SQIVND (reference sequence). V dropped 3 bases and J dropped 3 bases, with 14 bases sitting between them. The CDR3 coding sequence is TGTGCCAGTAGTATCGTACAGGGCCAACCTAATGAAAAACTGTTTTTT. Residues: CASSIVQGQPNEKLFF.

The CDR3 DNA is TGTGCCAGCAGTTACCCCCGCTCGGGGATCCCTTCCTACAATGAGCAGTTCTTC. Amino acids: CASSYPRSGIPSYNEQFF. The chain has TRBV6-2 or TRBV6-3 and TRBJ2-1; D is perhaps TRBD2 (5 bases). The CDR3 is 18 amino acids. The V gene lost 2 bases and the J gene lost 1 base, with 18 bases spanning the gap. In germline, CDR1 is MNHEY, CDR2 SVGEGT.

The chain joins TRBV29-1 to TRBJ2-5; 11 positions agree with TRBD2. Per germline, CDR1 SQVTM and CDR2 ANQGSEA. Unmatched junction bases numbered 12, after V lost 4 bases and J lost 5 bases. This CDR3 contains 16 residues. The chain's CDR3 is CSVVPSGGYNGETQYF. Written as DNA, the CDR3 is TGCAGCGTTGTGCCTAGCGGGGGGTATAATGGGGAGACCCAGTACTTC.

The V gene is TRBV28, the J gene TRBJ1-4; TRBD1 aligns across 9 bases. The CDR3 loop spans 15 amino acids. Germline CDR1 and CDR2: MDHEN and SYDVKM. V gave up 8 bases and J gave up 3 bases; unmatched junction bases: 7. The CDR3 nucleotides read TGTGCCAGCCAAACAGGGGGCGCTTCTAATGAAAAACTGTTTTTT. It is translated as CASQTGGASNEKLFF.

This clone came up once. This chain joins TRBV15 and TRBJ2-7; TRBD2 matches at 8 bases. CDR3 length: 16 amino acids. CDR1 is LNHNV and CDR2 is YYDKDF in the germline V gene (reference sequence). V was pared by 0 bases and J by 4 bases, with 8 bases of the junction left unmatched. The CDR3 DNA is TGTGCCACCAGCAGAGATAAGGCTAGCGGGCTGTACGAGCAGTACTTC. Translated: CATSRDKASGLYEQYF.

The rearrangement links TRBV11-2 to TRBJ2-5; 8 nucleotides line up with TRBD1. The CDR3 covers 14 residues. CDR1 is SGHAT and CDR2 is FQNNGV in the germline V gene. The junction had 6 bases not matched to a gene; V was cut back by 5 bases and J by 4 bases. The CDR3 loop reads CASSLLRGLETQYF. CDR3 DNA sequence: TGTGCCAGCAGCCTACTCAGGGGGCTAGAGACCCAGTACTTC.

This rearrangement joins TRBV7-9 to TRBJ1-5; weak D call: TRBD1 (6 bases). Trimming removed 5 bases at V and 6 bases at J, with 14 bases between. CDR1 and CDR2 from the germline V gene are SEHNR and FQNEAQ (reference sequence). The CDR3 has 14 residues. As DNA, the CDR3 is TGTGCCAGCAGCGGGGACAATCCGGGTCAGCCCCAGCATTTT. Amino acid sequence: CASSGDNPGQPQHF. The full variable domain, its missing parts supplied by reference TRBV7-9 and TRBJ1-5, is DTGVSQNPRHKITKRGQNVTFRCDPISEHNRLYWYRQTLGQGPEFLTYFQNEAQLEKSRLLSDRFSAERPKGSFSTLEIQRTEQGDSAMYLCASSGDNPGQPQHFGDGTRLSIL.

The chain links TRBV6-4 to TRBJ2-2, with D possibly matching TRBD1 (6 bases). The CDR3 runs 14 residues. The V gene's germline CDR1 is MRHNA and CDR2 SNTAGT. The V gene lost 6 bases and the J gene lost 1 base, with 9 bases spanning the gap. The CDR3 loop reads CASRPGQNTGELFF. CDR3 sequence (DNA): TGTGCCAGCAGGCCGGGACAGAACACCGGGGAGCTGTTTTTT.

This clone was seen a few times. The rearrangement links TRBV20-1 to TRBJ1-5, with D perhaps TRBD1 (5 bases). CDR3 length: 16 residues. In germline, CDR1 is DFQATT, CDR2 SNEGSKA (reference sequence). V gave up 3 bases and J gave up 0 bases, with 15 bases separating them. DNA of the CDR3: TGCAGTGCTAGTATCGCGGGGCATTATAGCAATCAGCCCCAGCATTTT. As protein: CSASIAGHYSNQPQHF.

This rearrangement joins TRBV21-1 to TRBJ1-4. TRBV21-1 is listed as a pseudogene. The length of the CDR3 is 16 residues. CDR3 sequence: CASSKFSPATNEKLFF. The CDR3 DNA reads TGTGCCAGCAGCAAATTTTCCCCTGCAACTAATGAAAAACTGTTTTTT.

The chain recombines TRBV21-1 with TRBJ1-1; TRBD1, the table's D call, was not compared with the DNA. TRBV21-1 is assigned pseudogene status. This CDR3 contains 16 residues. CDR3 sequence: CASSKGTRGRDTEAFF. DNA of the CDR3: TGTGCCAGCAGCAAAGGGACCAGGGGAAGGGACACTGAAGCTTTCTTT.

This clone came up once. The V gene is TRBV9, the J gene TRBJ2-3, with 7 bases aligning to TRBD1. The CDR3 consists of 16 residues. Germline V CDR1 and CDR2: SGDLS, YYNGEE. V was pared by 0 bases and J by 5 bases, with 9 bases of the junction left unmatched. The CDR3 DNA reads TGTGCCAGCAGCGTAGCTAATACAGGGGTTGTAGATACGCAGTATTTT. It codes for CASSVANTGVVDTQYF.

This chain's CDR3 is CASSLDLANEQFF. In DNA form, the CDR3 reads TGCGCCAGCAGCTTGGATCTAGCGAATGAGCAGTTCTTC. The chain joins TRBV5-1 to TRBJ2-1; the D gene is possibly TRBD2 (6 bases). V lost 0 bases to trimming and J lost 7 bases, with 8 bases between them. Germline CDR1 and CDR2: SGHRS and YFSETQ. The CDR3 is made up of 13 amino acids.

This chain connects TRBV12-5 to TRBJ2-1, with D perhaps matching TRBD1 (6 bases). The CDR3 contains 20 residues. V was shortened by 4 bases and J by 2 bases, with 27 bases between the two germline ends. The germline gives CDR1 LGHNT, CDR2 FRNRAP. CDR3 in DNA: TGTGCTAGTGGTTCTCCTTCTCCCGACCGGGGACACCGGACCTACAATGAGCAGTTCTTC. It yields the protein CASGSPSPDRGHRTYNEQFF.

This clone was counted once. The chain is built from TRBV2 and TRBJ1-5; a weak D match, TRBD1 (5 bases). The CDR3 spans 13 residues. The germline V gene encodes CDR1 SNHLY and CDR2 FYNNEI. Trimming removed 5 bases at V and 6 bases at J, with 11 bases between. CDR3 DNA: TGTGCCAGCAGTCAGGGAATGGGTCAGCCCCAGCATTTT. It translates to CASSQGMGQPQHF.

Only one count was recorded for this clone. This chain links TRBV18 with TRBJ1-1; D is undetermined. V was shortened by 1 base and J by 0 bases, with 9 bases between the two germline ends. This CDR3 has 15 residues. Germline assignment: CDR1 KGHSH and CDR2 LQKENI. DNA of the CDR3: TGTGCCAGCTCACCACAGGAGGAAATGAACACTGAAGCTTTCTTT. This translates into CASSPQEEMNTEAFF.

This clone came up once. The CDR3 DNA reads as TGTGCCAGCAGCCTCGACATGAACTATGGCTACACCTTC. Its protein is CASSLDMNYGYTF. V and J are TRBV14 and TRBJ1-2; D is undetermined. CDR3 size: 13 residues. Germline V gene lookup returns CDR1 SGHDN and CDR2 FVKESK. Trimming removed 4 bases from V and 2 bases from J, with 8 bases in between.

CDR3 in amino acids: CASNAGARQPQHF. The DNA of the CDR3 is TGTGCCAGCAACGCAGGGGCAAGGCAGCCCCAGCATTTT. The chain joins TRBV6-5 to TRBJ1-5; the D gene is possibly TRBD1 (6 bases). Germline V CDR1 and CDR2: MNHEY, SVGAGI. The CDR3 totals 13 residues. Trimming took 7 bases from V and 7 from J, leaving 14 bases between them.

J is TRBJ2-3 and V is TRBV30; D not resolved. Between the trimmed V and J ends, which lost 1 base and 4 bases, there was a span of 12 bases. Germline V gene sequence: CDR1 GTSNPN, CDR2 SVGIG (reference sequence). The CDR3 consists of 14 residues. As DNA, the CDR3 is TGTGCCTGGAGTGGGGCCGCGAACTCAGATACGCAGTATTTT. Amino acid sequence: CAWSGAANSDTQYF.

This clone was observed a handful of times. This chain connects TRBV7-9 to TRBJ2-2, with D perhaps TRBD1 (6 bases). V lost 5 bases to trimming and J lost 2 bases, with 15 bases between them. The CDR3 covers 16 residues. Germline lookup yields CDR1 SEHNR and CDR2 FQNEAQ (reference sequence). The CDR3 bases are TGTGCCAGCAGCCCCGGGACACTTACAAACACCGGGGAGCTGTTTTTT. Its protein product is CASSPGTLTNTGELFF. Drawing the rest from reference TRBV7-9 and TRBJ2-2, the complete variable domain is DTGVSQNPRHKITKRGQNVTFRCDPISEHNRLYWYRQTLGQGPEFLTYFQNEAQLEKSRLLSDRFSAERPKGSFSTLEIQRTEQGDSAMYLCASSPGTLTNTGELFFGEGSRLTVL.

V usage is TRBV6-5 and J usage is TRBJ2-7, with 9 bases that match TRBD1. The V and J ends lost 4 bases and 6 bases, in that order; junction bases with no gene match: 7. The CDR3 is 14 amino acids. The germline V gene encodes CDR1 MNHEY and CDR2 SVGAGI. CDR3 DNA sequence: TGTGCCAGCAGTTCCACGACAGGGGGTCTCGAGCAGTACTTC. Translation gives CASSSTTGGLEQYF.

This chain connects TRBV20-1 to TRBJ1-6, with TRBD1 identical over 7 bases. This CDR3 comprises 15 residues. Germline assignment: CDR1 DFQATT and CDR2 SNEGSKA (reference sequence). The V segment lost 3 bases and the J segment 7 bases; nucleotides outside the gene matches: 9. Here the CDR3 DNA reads TGCAGTGCTAGTGCCCTTTCAGGGGGGAATTCACCCCTCCACTTT. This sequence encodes CSASALSGGNSPLHF.

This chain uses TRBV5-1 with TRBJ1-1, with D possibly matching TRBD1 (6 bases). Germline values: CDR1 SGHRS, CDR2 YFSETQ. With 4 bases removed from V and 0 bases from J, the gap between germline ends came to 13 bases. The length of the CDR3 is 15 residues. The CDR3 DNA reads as TGCGCCAGCAGCGCCCCGACAGGAATGAACACTGAAGCTTTCTTT. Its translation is CASSAPTGMNTEAFF.

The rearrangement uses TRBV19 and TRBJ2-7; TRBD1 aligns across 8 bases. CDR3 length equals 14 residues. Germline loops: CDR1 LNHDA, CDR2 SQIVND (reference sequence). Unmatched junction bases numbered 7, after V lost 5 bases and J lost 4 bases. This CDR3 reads CASSDRGQHYEQYF. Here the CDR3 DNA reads TGTGCCAGTAGTGACAGGGGACAACATTACGAGCAGTACTTC.

CDR3 loop: CASRTGGGGNQPQHF. DNA of the CDR3: TGTGCCAGCAGAACGGGGGGAGGCGGCAATCAGCCCCAGCATTTT. V is TRBV28 and J is TRBJ1-5; D might be TRBD1 (5 bases). CDR3 length: 15 amino acids. V shed 6 bases and J shed 2 bases, with 14 bases lying between them. The germline V gene encodes CDR1 MDHEN and CDR2 SYDVKM. The full variable domain, with the rest looked up from reference TRBV28 and TRBJ1-5, is DVKVTQSSRYLVKRTGEKVFLECVQDMDHENMFWYRQDPGLGLRLIYFSYDVKMKEKGDIPEGYSVSREKKERFSLILESASTNQTSMYLCASRTGGGGNQPQHFGDGTRLSIL.

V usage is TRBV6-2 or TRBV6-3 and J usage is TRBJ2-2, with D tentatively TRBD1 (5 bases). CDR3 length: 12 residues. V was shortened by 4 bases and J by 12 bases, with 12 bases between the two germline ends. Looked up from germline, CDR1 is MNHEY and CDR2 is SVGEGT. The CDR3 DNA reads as TGTGCCAGCAGTTCTCAGGGTAGGAAGCTGTTTTTT. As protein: CASSSQGRKLFF.